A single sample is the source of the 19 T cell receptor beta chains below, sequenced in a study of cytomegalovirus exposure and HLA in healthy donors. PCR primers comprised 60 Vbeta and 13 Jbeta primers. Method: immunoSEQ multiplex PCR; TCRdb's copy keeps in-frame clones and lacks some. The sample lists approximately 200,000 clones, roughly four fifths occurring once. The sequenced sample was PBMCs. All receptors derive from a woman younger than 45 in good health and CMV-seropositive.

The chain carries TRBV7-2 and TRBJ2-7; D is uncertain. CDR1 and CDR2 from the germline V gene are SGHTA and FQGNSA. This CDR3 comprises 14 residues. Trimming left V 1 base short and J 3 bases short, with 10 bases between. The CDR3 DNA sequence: TGTGCCAGCAGCTTAGATATTAAAAACTACGAGCAGTACTTC. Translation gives CASSLDIKNYEQYF.

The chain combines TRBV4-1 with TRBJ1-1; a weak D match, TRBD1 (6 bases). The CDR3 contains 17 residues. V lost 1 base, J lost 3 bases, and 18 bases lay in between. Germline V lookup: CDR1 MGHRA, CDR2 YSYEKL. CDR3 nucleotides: TGCGCCAGCAGCCAAGCCCTAACGGGACAACGCGACACTGAAGCTTTCTTT. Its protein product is CASSQALTGQRDTEAFF.

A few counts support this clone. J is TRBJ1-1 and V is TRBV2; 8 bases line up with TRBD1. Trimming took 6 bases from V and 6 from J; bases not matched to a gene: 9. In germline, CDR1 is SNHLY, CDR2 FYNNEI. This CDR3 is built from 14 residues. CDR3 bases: TGTGCCAGCAGCGGACGGACAGGGACACCTGAAGCTTTCTTT. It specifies CASSGRTGTPEAFF. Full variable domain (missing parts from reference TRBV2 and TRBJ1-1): EPEVTQTPSHQVTQMGQEVILRCVPISNHLYFYWYRQILGQKVEFLVSFYNNEISEKSEIFDDQFSVERPDGSNFTLKIRSTKLEDSAMYFCASSGRTGTPEAFFGQGTRLTVV.

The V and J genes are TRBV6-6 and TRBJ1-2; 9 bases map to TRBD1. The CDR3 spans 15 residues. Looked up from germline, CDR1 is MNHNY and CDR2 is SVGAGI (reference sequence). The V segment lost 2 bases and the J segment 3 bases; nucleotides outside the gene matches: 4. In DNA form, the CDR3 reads TGTGCCAGCAGTTACCCGGACAGGGGAGACTATGGCTACACCTTC. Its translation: CASSYPDRGDYGYTF.

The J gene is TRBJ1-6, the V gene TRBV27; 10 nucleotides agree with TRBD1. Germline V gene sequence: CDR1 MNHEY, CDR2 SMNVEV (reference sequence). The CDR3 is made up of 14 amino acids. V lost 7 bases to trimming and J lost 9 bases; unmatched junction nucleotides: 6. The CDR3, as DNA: TGTGCCAGCAAAGCCGGGACAGGGGTTTCACCCCTCCACTTT. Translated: CASKAGTGVSPLHF.

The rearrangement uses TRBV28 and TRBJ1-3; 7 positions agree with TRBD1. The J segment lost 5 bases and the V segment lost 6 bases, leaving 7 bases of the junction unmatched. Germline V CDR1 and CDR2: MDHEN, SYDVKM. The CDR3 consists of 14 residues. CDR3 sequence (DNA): TGTGCCAGCAGCCCGACAGGGAGGAGAAACACCATATATTTT. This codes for CASSPTGRRNTIYF.

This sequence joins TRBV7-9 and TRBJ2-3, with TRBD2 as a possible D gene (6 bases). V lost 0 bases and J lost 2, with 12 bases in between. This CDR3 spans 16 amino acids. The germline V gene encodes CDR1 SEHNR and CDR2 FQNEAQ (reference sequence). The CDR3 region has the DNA TGTGCCAGCAGCTTAGCTCTTGAGCGGGTCACAGATACGCAGTATTTT. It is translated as CASSLALERVTDTQYF.

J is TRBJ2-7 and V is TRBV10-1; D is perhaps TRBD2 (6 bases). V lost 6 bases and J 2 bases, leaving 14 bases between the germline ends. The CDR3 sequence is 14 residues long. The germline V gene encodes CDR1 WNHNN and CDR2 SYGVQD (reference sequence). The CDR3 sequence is CASRAASVTYEQYF. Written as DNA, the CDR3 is TGCGCCAGCAGGGCTGCTAGCGTAACCTACGAGCAGTACTTC.

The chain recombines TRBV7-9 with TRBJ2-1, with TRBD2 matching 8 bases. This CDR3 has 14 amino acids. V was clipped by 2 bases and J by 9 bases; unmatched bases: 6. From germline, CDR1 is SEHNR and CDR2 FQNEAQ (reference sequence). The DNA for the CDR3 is TGTGCCAGCAGCTTACTTCCCCTAGCGGGTGAGCAGTTCTTC. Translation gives CASSLLPLAGEQFF.

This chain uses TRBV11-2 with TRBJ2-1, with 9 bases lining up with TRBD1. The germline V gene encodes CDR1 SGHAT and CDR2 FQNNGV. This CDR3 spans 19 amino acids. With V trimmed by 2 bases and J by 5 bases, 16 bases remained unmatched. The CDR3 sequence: CASSLRSTGPGQGNNEQFF. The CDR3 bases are TGTGCCAGCAGCTTAAGGTCGACCGGGCCGGGACAGGGAAACAATGAGCAGTTCTTC.

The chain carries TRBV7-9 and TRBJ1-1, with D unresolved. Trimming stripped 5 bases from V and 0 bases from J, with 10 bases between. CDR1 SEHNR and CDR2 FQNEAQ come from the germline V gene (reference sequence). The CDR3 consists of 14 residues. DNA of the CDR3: TGTGCCAGCAGCACCGGACTGATGAACACTGAAGCTTTCTTT. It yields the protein CASSTGLMNTEAFF.

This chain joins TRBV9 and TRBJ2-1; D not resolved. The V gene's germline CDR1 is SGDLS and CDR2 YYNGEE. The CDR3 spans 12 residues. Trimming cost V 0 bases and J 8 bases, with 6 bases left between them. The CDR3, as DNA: TGTGCCAGCAGCGTAGACGTAGATGAGCAGTTCTTC. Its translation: CASSVDVDEQFF.

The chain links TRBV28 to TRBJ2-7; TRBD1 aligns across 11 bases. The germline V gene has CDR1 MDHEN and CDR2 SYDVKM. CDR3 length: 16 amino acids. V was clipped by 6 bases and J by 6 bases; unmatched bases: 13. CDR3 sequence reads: CASSGGDRGIVREQYF. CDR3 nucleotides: TGTGCCAGCAGCGGGGGGGACAGGGGGATTGTACGCGAGCAGTACTTC.

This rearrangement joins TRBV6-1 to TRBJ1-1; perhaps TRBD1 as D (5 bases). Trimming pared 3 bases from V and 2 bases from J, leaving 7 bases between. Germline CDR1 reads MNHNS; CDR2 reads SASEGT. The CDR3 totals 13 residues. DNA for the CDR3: TGTGCCAGCAGTGACAGGGATAACACTGAAGCTTTCTTT. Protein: CASSDRDNTEAFF.

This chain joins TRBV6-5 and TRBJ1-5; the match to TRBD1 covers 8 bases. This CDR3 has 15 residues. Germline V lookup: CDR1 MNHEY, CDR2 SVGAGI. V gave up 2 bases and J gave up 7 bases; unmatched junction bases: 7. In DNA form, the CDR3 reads TGTGCCAGCAGTTACGACAGGGGATCGGGACAGCCCCAGCATTTT. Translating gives CASSYDRGSGQPQHF.

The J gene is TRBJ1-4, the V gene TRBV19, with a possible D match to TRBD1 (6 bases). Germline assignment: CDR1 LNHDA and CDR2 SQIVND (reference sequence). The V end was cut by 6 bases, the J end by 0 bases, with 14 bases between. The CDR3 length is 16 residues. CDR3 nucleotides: TGTGCCAGTAGCGGTGACAGGACCGCAACTAATGAAAAACTGTTTTTT. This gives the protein CASSGDRTATNEKLFF.

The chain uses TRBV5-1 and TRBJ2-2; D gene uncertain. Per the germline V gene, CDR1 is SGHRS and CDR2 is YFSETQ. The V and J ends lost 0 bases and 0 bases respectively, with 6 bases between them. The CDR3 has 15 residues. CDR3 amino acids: CASSLDTANTGELFF. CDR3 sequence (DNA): TGCGCCAGCAGCTTGGATACGGCGAACACCGGGGAGCTGTTTTTT.

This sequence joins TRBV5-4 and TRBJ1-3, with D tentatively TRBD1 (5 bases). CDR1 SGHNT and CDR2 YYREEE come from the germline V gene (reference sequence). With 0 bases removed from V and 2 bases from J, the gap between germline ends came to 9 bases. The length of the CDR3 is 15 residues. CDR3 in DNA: TGTGCCAGCAGCTTGGGGCAGGGAACTGGAAACACCATATATTTT. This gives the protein CASSLGQGTGNTIYF.

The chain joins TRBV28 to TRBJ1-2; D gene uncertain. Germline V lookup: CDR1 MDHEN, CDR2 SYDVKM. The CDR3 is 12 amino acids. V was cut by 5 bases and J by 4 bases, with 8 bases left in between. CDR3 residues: CASSADIYGYTF. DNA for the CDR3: TGTGCCAGCAGTGCCGACATCTATGGCTACACCTTC.